This entry lists 2 T cell receptor beta chains sequenced from one sample in a study of blood T cells in healthy people across ages (dated by TCRdb to the mid-2010s). Library preparation employed 5' RACE. This sample was sequenced with an Illumina HiSeq 2500. A second PCR of roughly 6 to 11 cycles was run with a J-beta primer mix and a sample-barcoded 5' primer. TCRdb cleaned the public reads at Q25 with fastp, built clones with MiXCR and kept in-frame beta chains. Every entry covers one CDR3 protein and lists the most common genes and DNA from its rows. This sample holds 630,000 or so distinct CDR3 sequences; approximately 30% were observed only once. The top ten hold around a sixth of the sample. Sequences were obtained from blood. All receptors come from an elderly woman in good health.

The rearrangement links TRBV20-1 to TRBJ1-1; D may be TRBD1 (6 bases). Germline CDR1 reads DFQATT; CDR2 reads SNEGSKA (reference sequence). The length of the CDR3 is 15 residues. The germline V and J ends were trimmed by 3 bases and 0 bases, with 14 bases remaining between them. The CDR3 here is CSASLQTGLNTEAFF. In DNA, the CDR3 is TGCAGTGCTAGCCTCCAGACAGGCCTGAACACTGAAGCTTTCTTT.

This clonotype was counted many times. This sequence joins TRBV5-1 and TRBJ2-3; D ambiguous. CDR3 length: 14 residues. CDR1 is SGHRS and CDR2 is YFSETQ in the germline V gene. Trimming removed 7 bases at V and 1 base at J, with 13 bases between. CDR3 in amino acids: CASASDTGTDTQYF. The CDR3, as DNA: TGCGCCAGCGCTTCCGACACCGGCACAGATACGCAGTATTTT.